The 9 T cell receptor beta chains presented below share a single source sample, sequenced in a study of blood T cell repertoires in COVID-19. Sequencing used immunoSEQ multiplex PCR; TCRdb keeps in-frame clones, though not all of them. The sample has some 300,000 clones, about 90% seen once; the top ten hold roughly 0.94%. Specimen: PBMCs or T cells enriched from blood (not recorded which). The source is a woman aged 25 to 45 who had recovered from COVID-19.

The V gene is TRBV30, the J gene TRBJ2-1; no definite D call. V was cut by 4 bases and J by 0 bases, with 7 bases left in between. The CDR3 is 13 residues long. CDR1 is GTSNPN, CDR2 SVGIG, per germline (reference sequence). The CDR3 region is CAWTKSSYNEQFF. CDR3 nucleotide sequence: TGTGCCTGGACAAAGAGCTCCTACAATGAGCAGTTCTTC.

The chain links TRBV12-5 to TRBJ2-2; 11 bases match TRBD2. The germline V gene encodes CDR1 LGHNT and CDR2 FRNRAP. The V and J ends lost 0 bases and 1 base, in that order; junction bases with no gene match: 13. The CDR3 has 21 amino acids. The CDR3 spells CASGLVVYSASGGMNTGELFF. The CDR3 DNA reads TGTGCTAGTGGTTTGGTCGTATATTCGGCTAGCGGGGGGATGAACACCGGGGAGCTGTTTTTT.

This chain joins TRBV28 and TRBJ2-5; no firm D call. Trimming took 6 bases from V and 5 from J, leaving 10 bases between them. Germline CDR1 and CDR2: MDHEN and SYDVKM. CDR3 length: 12 residues. CDR3 amino acids: CASSSVRETQYF. CDR3 nucleotide sequence: TGTGCCAGCAGCTCGGTTCGGGAGACCCAGTACTTC.

The rearrangement joins TRBV6-4 to TRBJ2-6; 10 bases are a match to TRBD1. This CDR3 has 15 amino acids. Per the germline V gene, CDR1 is MRHNA and CDR2 is SNTAGT. The junction had 5 bases not matched to a gene; V was cut back by 9 bases and J by 3 bases. Written as DNA, the CDR3 is TGTGCCAGTCGGGACAGGGGAAGTGGGGCCAACGTCCTGACTTTC. Amino acids: CASRDRGSGANVLTF.

The chain uses TRBV9 and TRBJ2-3; D call uncertain. V was shortened by 1 base and J by 5 bases, with 8 bases between the two germline ends. Per the germline V gene, CDR1 is SGDLS and CDR2 is YYNGEE. The CDR3 sequence is 13 residues long. The CDR3 region is CASSVRSLDTQYF. In nucleotides, the CDR3 is TGTGCCAGCAGCGTAAGGAGTCTAGATACGCAGTATTTT.

The chain employs TRBV5-1 and TRBJ2-4; 7 nucleotides agree with TRBD1. V shed 4 bases and J 9 bases; nucleotides not matched to a gene: 13. The CDR3 sequence is 15 residues long. Germline V gene data show CDR1 as SGHRS and CDR2 as YFSETQ. The chain's CDR3 is CASSAIGGVRGIQYF. The CDR3 bases are TGCGCCAGCAGCGCCATAGGGGGCGTCCGGGGCATTCAGTACTTC.

This sequence joins TRBV19 and TRBJ1-2; TRBD1 is a possible D gene (6 bases). The germline V gene has CDR1 LNHDA and CDR2 SQIVND (reference sequence). There are 13 residues in the CDR3. Trimming cost V 4 bases and J 2 bases, with 8 bases left between them. CDR3 sequence: CASSNRENYGYTF. CDR3 in DNA: TGTGCCAGTAGTAACAGGGAAAACTATGGCTACACCTTC. Full variable domain (rest looked up from reference TRBV19 and TRBJ1-2): DGGITQSPKYLFRKEGQNVTLSCEQNLNHDAMYWYRQDPGQGLRLIYYSQIVNDFQKGDIAEGYSVSREKKESFPLTVTSAQKNPTAFYLCASSNRENYGYTFGSGTRLTVV.

This clone was found once. J is TRBJ2-3 and V is TRBV28, with 15 bases matching TRBD2. Germline V gene sequence: CDR1 MDHEN, CDR2 SYDVKM. This CDR3 is 17 amino acids long. V shed 2 bases and J 8 bases; nucleotides not matched to a gene: 8. In DNA, the CDR3 is TGTGCCAGCAGTTTACCGGGACTAGCGGGGGGCATGGGTACGCAGTATTTT. The encoded protein is CASSLPGLAGGMGTQYF.

The CDR3 DNA sequence: TGTGCCAGCAGCTTCCTCGGGACAGGGGGAAATGAAAAACTGTTTTTT. This gives the protein CASSFLGTGGNEKLFF. The chain couples TRBV11-3 to TRBJ1-4; 11 bases match TRBD1. This CDR3 comprises 16 residues. V lost 3 bases, J lost 5 bases, and 5 bases stayed unmatched. CDR1 is SGHNT, CDR2 YENEEA, per germline. Based on the CDR3 plus reference TRBV11-3 and TRBJ1-4, the full variable domain is EAGVVQSPRYKIIEKKQPVAFWCNPISGHNTLYWYLQNLGQGPELLIRYENEEAVDDSQLPKDRFSAERLKGVDSTLKIQPAELGDSAVYLCASSFLGTGGNEKLFFGSGTQLSVL.